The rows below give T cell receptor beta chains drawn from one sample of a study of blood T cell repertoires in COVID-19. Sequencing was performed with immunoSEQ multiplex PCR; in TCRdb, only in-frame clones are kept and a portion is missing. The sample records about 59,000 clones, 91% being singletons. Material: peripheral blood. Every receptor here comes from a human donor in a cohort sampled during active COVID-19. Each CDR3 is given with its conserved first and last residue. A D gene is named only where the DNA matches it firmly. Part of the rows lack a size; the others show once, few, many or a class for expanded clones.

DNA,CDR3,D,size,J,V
TGTGCCAGCGGGACACTGCAACCTAATGAAAAACTGTTTTTT,CASGTLQPNEKLFF,-,-,TRBJ1-4,TRBV28
TGTGCCACCTTTTGGCGGGAGGGGTACAATGAGCAGTTCTTC,CATFWREGYNEQFF,TRBD2,-,TRBJ2-1,TRBV7-8
TGTGCCAGCACCCCGGGGGGGGGCTACGAGCAGTACTTC,CASTPGGGYEQYF,TRBD2,-,TRBJ2-7,TRBV28
TGTGCCAGCAGTTTGCTTGGCGGGATAGGTCGCAATGAGCAGTTCTTC,CASSLLGGIGRNEQFF,-,-,TRBJ2-1,TRBV28
TGTGCCAGCAGCTTATATTCAGCTCGCGGTGAAAAACTGTTTTTT,CASSLYSARGEKLFF,-,-,TRBJ1-4,TRBV7-9
TGTGCCAGCAGCCTGTTAGCGGGGAGGGAGCAGTACTTC,CASSLLAGREQYF,TRBD2,-,TRBJ2-7,TRBV5-8
TGTGCCAGCAGCCCCTGGGGACAGCGACACTCTGGGGCCAACGTCCTGACTTTC,CASSPWGQRHSGANVLTF,TRBD1,-,TRBJ2-6,TRBV7-8
TGTGCCAGCAGTCGACAGGGGGCTAGCAATCAGCCCCAGCATTTT,CASSRQGASNQPQHF,TRBD1,-,TRBJ1-5,TRBV28
TGTGCCAGCAGACGGGACGGGAGAAACACCGGGGAGCTGTTTTTT,CASRRDGRNTGELFF,-,-,TRBJ2-2,TRBV6-5
TGTGCCAGCAGTTACTCGAACCCAGGGGCGATGGAGACCCAGTACTTC,CASSYSNPGAMETQYF,-,-,TRBJ2-5,TRBV6-5
TGTGCCACCAGTGGAACAGGGGGCGTTGGCGGGGAGCTGTTTTTT,CATSGTGGVGGELFF,TRBD1,-,TRBJ2-2,TRBV24-1
TGTGCCAGCAGCCAACGACACAAATACGAGCAGTACTTC,CASSQRHKYEQYF,-,-,TRBJ2-7,TRBV3-1/TRBV3-2
TGTGCCAGCAGTTCTCCAGGGGGCAATCAGCCCCAGCATTTT,CASSSPGGNQPQHF,-,-,TRBJ1-5,TRBV28
TGCGCCAGCAGCTCAGGGGGGACAGATACGCAGTATTTT,CASSSGGTDTQYF,-,-,TRBJ2-3,TRBV5-1
TGTGCCAGCAGTTTAAGGCAGGCCAATCAGCCCCAGCATTTT,CASSLRQANQPQHF,-,-,TRBJ1-5,TRBV27
TGTGCCTGGGGAAATTGGCGGGAGCCGACTAGCACAGATACGCAGTATTTT,CAWGNWREPTSTDTQYF,TRBD2,-,TRBJ2-3,TRBV30
TGTGCCTGGAGCTCCTTCCGGGACAGGGGGCGAGGGGCCAACGTCCTGACTTTC,CAWSSFRDRGRGANVLTF,TRBD1,-,TRBJ2-6,TRBV30
TGTGCCAGCAGTTACGGGGCTAATCAGCCCCAGCATTTT,CASSYGANQPQHF,-,-,TRBJ1-5,TRBV6-2/TRBV6-3
TGCGCCAGCAGCCAACGGGGGGAAAAACTGTTTTTT,CASSQRGEKLFF,-,-,TRBJ1-4,TRBV4-3
TGTGCCAGCAGCTCCATCCCCGGGGGACAGCATTATGGCTACACCTTC,CASSSIPGGQHYGYTF,TRBD1,-,TRBJ1-2,TRBV9
TGTGCCAGCAGCTTGGGGTCCTCGATTCCGGTTCTCTCCTACGAGCAGTACTTC,CASSLGSSIPVLSYEQYF,-,-,TRBJ2-7,TRBV5-5
TGTGCCAGCAGCTTAAGGACAGGGAGGCCCCACGAGCAGTACTTC,CASSLRTGRPHEQYF,TRBD1,-,TRBJ2-7,TRBV7-2
TGTGCCAGCAGCAACCGGGACACACTTCAAGAGACCCAGTACTTC,CASSNRDTLQETQYF,-,-,TRBJ2-5,TRBV9
TGTGCCAGCAGTTTATTTGGGGGGAGCAATCAGCCCCAGCATTTT,CASSLFGGSNQPQHF,-,-,TRBJ1-5,TRBV28
TGTGCCAGCAGTGAAGGGGGGGTGGGCGAAAAACTGTTTTTT,CASSEGGVGEKLFF,-,once,TRBJ1-4,TRBV6-1
TGTGCCAGCAGCCAAAGACAGGGGGCTGGTAATGAAAAACTGTTTTTT,CASSQRQGAGNEKLFF,TRBD1,-,TRBJ1-4,TRBV3-1/TRBV3-2
TGTGCCAGCAGCTTAACGGGGGACACTGACTACGAGCAGTACTTC,CASSLTGDTDYEQYF,-,-,TRBJ2-7,TRBV7-3
TGCGCCAGCAGCCCCCTGGGGGGGAGCACTGAAGCTTTCTTT,CASSPLGGSTEAFF,-,once,TRBJ1-1,TRBV5-1
TGTGCCAGCACGACTAGCGGAAACACCGGGGAGCTGTTTTTT,CASTTSGNTGELFF,TRBD2,-,TRBJ2-2,TRBV16
TGTGCCAGCAGTGAGCTACGACTAGCCCAACTAGCCAAAAACATTCAGTACTTC,CASSELRLAQLAKNIQYF,TRBD2,-,TRBJ2-4,TRBV6-1
TGTGCCAGCAGTCGCCGGGACAGGGTTCACGTCCTGACTTTC,CASSRRDRVHVLTF,TRBD1,-,TRBJ2-6,TRBV6-4
TGTGCCAGCAGCCAGAGCTCTGGAAACACCATATATTTT,CASSQSSGNTIYF,-,-,TRBJ1-3,TRBV3-1/TRBV3-2
TGTGCCAGCAGCTTAGCGGGGGACTTGCTGTCGTACGAGCAGTACTTC,CASSLAGDLLSYEQYF,-,once,TRBJ2-7,TRBV7-8
TGTGCCAGCAGCCTGTATAGCGGTGCTAGCACAGATACGCAGTATTTT,CASSLYSGASTDTQYF,-,once,TRBJ2-3,TRBV7-2
TGTGCCAGCAGTCCCACAGGGGGACCAAACACCATATATTTT,CASSPTGGPNTIYF,TRBD1,-,TRBJ1-3,TRBV9
TGTGCCAGCAGCCTCAACACCGGGGAGCTGTTTTTT,CASSLNTGELFF,-,-,TRBJ2-2,TRBV9
TGTGCCAGCAGCCGGAAGACAGGGGGCCAAGAGACCCAGTACTTC,CASSRKTGGQETQYF,TRBD1,-,TRBJ2-5,TRBV14
TGCGCCAGCAGCTTAGCCAGGGAATATGAAGAGCAGTACTTC,CASSLAREYEEQYF,-,-,TRBJ2-7,TRBV5-1
TGTGCCAGCAGCCGAGCTCGGGGGGAACTGGCAGATACGCAGTATTTT,CASSRARGELADTQYF,TRBD2,-,TRBJ2-3,TRBV5-8
TGTGCCAGTAGTATATGGACAGGGGGCTTGACTAGCAATCAGCCCCAGCATTTT,CASSIWTGGLTSNQPQHF,TRBD1,-,TRBJ1-5,TRBV19
TGTGCCAGCAGCTACCGGAAACAGGGGAATGAGCAGTTCTTC,CASSYRKQGNEQFF,TRBD1,-,TRBJ2-1,TRBV7-8
TGTGCCAGTAGTATATCAGCAGCGGATACGCAGTATTTT,CASSISAADTQYF,-,-,TRBJ2-3,TRBV19
TGTGCCAGCAGCCCCAGGGGGAACACTGAAGCTTTCTTT,CASSPRGNTEAFF,-,-,TRBJ1-1,TRBV6-6
TGCGCCAGCAGCTTGGGGGACAGAGCCAAAAACATTCAGTACTTC,CASSLGDRAKNIQYF,TRBD1,-,TRBJ2-4,TRBV5-1
TGTGCCAGCGTCCGGGACAGGGCTGGCGAGCAGTACTTC,CASVRDRAGEQYF,TRBD1,-,TRBJ2-7,TRBV6-5
TGTGCCAGCTCACCACAGGGGGCGGGAAGCAATCAGCCCCAGCATTTT,CASSPQGAGSNQPQHF,TRBD1,-,TRBJ1-5,TRBV18
TGCAGCGTTGACAGGACCTCCCAGGGAAACTATGGCTACACCTTC,CSVDRTSQGNYGYTF,-,-,TRBJ1-2,TRBV29-1
TGTGCCAGCAGCTCCCACGGGGACACCGGGGAGCTGTTTTTT,CASSSHGDTGELFF,-,-,TRBJ2-2,TRBV7-9
TGCGCCAGCAGCCAAGATCCCCCCGGCCATGGGGGCGGGGGGGCCCAAGATACGCAGTATTTT,CASSQDPPGHGGGGAQDTQYF,TRBD2,few,TRBJ2-3,TRBV4-3
TGTGCCAGTAGTATGTTTCCGTATGGCTACACCTTC,CASSMFPYGYTF,-,-,TRBJ1-2,TRBV19
TGTGCCAGCATCATGGCCGGGACATTGAGCACTGAAGCTTTCTTT,CASIMAGTLSTEAFF,-,-,TRBJ1-1,TRBV6-5
TGCGCCAGCAGCCATCGTGCGGGACTAGCTTTAAACAATGAGCAGTTCTTC,CASSHRAGLALNNEQFF,TRBD2,-,TRBJ2-1,TRBV4-3
TGTGCCAGCAGTCCTCCGGGACAGGGGTACGAGCAGTACTTC,CASSPPGQGYEQYF,TRBD1,once,TRBJ2-7,TRBV6-5
TGTGCCAGCAATCCTGATCGTCGTAATCTAATTCTGTGGACAGGGGATGAAAAACTGTTTTTT,CASNPDRRNLILWTGDEKLFF,-,-,TRBJ1-4,TRBV21-1
TGTGCCAGCAGTGTGACGGGGGGCATCGAGACCCAGTACTTC,CASSVTGGIETQYF,-,-,TRBJ2-5,TRBV2
TGTGCCAGCAGGCAACTGAGGGCGAATTCACCCCTCCACTTT,CASRQLRANSPLHF,-,few,TRBJ1-6,TRBV6-5
TGTGCCAGCAACCCTGCCGGGACTTCGAACACCGGGGAGCTGTTTTTT,CASNPAGTSNTGELFF,-,-,TRBJ2-2,TRBV7-2
TGTGCCAGCAGCCCCGAGACAGGGGCCCATAATCAGCCCCAGCATTTT,CASSPETGAHNQPQHF,TRBD1,-,TRBJ1-5,TRBV7-8
TGTGCCAGCAGCGAACAGGGAGGGGGAGCCTACGAGCAGTACTTC,CASSEQGGGAYEQYF,-,-,TRBJ2-7,TRBV7-3